Each of the 10 T cell receptor beta chains below was sequenced from the same sample in a study of Ad26.COV2.S vaccination and SARS-CoV-2 variants. Data came from immunoSEQ multiplex PCR; TCRdb stores just in-frame clones and leaves some out. The data contain roughly 680,000 clones, 70% to 90% of them singletons. Treatment indicated: roughly 20 received Ad26.COV2.S at low or high dose, single or two shots; about 5 received placebo; per-sample allocation not given. Sample collection was performed on day 63 after the first vaccine or placebo injection. This material consisted of peripheral blood, taken in a trial of Ad26.COV2.S vaccine versus placebo. The receptors derive from a person aged 18-65 years who received the Ad26.COV2.S COVID-19 vaccine or a placebo.

This clone was counted once. The chain joins TRBV18 to TRBJ1-5; D is possibly TRBD1 (5 bases). The CDR3 consists of 13 residues. Germline V gene data show CDR1 as KGHSH and CDR2 as LQKENI. The germline V and J ends were trimmed by 5 bases and 5 bases, with 10 bases remaining between them. The chain's CDR3 is CASSADRDQPQHF. CDR3 DNA sequence: TGTGCCAGCTCAGCAGACAGAGATCAGCCCCAGCATTTT.

Details on this clone: Other DNA sequences from this sample encode an identical CDR3 as well. The chain couples TRBV19 to TRBJ1-1; D gene unclear. This CDR3 is 12 amino acids long. With 2 bases removed from V and 1 base from J, the gap between germline ends came to 2 bases. Germline V gene data show CDR1 as LNHDA and CDR2 as SQIVND (reference sequence). Here the CDR3 reads CASSISNTEAFF. Written as DNA, the CDR3 is TGTGCCAGTAGTATATCGAACACTGAAGCTTTCTTT.

This sequence joins TRBV6-5 and TRBJ2-7; D is perhaps TRBD2 (6 bases). Trimming pared 5 bases from V and 4 bases from J, leaving 18 bases between. The CDR3 consists of 15 residues. Per the germline V gene, CDR1 is MNHEY and CDR2 is SVGAGI. The chain's CDR3 is CASSPKPRDAYEQYF. The CDR3 bases are TGTGCCAGCAGTCCGAAACCGCGGGACGCGTACGAGCAGTACTTC.

A few counts support this clone. This sequence joins TRBV6-5 and TRBJ2-2; D remains ambiguous. V was pared by 6 bases and J by 2 bases, with 13 bases between. Germline loops: CDR1 MNHEY, CDR2 SVGAGI. The CDR3 spans 15 residues. The CDR3 loop reads CASRPLPANTGELFF. The CDR3 nucleotides are TGTGCCAGCAGGCCCCTCCCCGCCAACACCGGGGAGCTGTTTTTT.

This clone was detected a few times. V usage is TRBV11-2 and J usage is TRBJ2-3; D call uncertain. This CDR3 is built from 12 residues. The germline V gene has CDR1 SGHAT and CDR2 FQNNGV. V lost 2 bases and J 5 bases, leaving 5 bases between the germline ends. Written as DNA, the CDR3 is TGTGCCAGCAGCTTATTTGAAGATACGCAGTATTTT. It yields the protein CASSLFEDTQYF.

The chain joins TRBV5-4 to TRBJ2-5; possibly TRBD2 for D (6 bases). Germline V gene sequence: CDR1 SGHNT, CDR2 YYREEE (reference sequence). Trimming removed 3 bases at V and 7 bases at J, with 13 bases between. The length of the CDR3 is 13 residues. The CDR3 reads CASSSDYSATQYF. The CDR3 DNA is TGTGCCAGCAGCTCGGACTATTCGGCGACCCAGTACTTC.

The J gene is TRBJ2-2, the V gene TRBV11-2; TRBD2 aligns across 7 bases. CDR1 is SGHAT and CDR2 is FQNNGV in the germline V gene. This CDR3 spans 16 amino acids. Trimming cost V 4 bases and J 6 bases; bases outside gene matches: 11. The CDR3 protein is CASSSSGVMRAGELFF. The CDR3, as DNA: TGTGCCAGCAGCTCCAGCGGGGTTATGCGGGCCGGGGAGCTGTTTTTT.

The chain uses TRBV6-4 and TRBJ2-1; 14 bases agree with TRBD2. V lost 0 bases, J lost 7 bases, and 2 bases stayed unmatched. The CDR3 covers 16 residues. Germline-derived CDR1 and CDR2 are MRHNA and SNTAGT. CDR3 loop: CASSDSGTSGRNEQFF. CDR3 DNA: TGTGCCAGCAGTGACTCCGGGACTAGCGGGAGAAATGAGCAGTTCTTC.

This chain joins TRBV4-3 and TRBJ2-1; D could derive from TRBD1 or TRBD2 (5 bases each). Trimming removed 0 bases at V and 7 bases at J, with 16 bases between. Germline V lookup: CDR1 LGHNA, CDR2 YSLEER. The CDR3 spans 16 residues. CDR3 loop: CASSQDGTGLGNEQFF. Written as DNA, the CDR3 is TGCGCCAGCAGCCAAGATGGGACCGGCCTGGGGAATGAGCAGTTCTTC.

Points on this clone: The junction differs from germline at one of its ends, possibly a read error. The rearrangement links TRBV27 to TRBJ2-7, with D perhaps assigned TRBD1 or TRBD2 (5 bases each). This CDR3 is built from 12 residues. Germline CDR1 MNHEY, CDR2 SMNVEV (reference sequence). The CDR3 region has the DNA TGTGCCAGCAGACAACAGGATTTTGGGGGTGTTTTC. Protein product: CASRQQDFGGVF.